What follows describes a single TCR beta chain. This sample is part of a study of blood T cell repertoires in COVID-19. Study-wide context: The United States, Italy and Spain provided the acute and convalescent COVID-19 samples.

Germline values: CDR1 MNHNY, CDR2 SVGAGI (reference sequence). CDR3 length equals 15 residues. The ends lost 5 bases at V and 5 bases at J; junction bases unmatched: 5. This table comes from immunoSEQ multiplex PCR, and its TCRdb copy is limited to in-frame clones, with some not included. The data contain 250,000 or so clones, around nine tenths of them singletons. The receptor's source is a man aged 35-49 years with active or convalescent COVID-19. The chain has TRBV6-6 and TRBJ2-4; 11 positions agree with TRBD2. Specimen: peripheral blood. The CDR3: CASSTSGGGENIQYF. The CDR3 DNA follows: TGTGCCAGCAGTACTAGCGGGGGAGGGGAAAACATTCAGTACTTC.